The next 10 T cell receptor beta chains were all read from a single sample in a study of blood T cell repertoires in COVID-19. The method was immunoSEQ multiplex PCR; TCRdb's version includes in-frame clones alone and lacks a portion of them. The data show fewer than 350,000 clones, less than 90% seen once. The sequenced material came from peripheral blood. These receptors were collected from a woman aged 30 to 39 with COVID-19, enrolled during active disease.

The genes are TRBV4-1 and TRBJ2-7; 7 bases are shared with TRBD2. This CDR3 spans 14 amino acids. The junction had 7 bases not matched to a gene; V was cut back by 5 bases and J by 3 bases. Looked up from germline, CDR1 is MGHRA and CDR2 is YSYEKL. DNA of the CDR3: TGCGCCAGCAGCAACAGCGGGGAATTCTACGAGCAGTACTTC. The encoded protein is CASSNSGEFYEQYF.

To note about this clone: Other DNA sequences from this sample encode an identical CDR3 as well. DNA for the CDR3: TGTGCCAGTAGAACTCGGGGGACAGGGGTGAATCAGCCCCAGCATTTT. Its translation: CASRTRGTGVNQPQHF. The chain carries TRBV19 and TRBJ1-5; 10 bases map to TRBD1. The germline gives CDR1 LNHDA, CDR2 SQIVND (reference sequence). The length of the CDR3 is 16 residues. The V and J ends lost 6 bases and 4 bases, in that order; junction bases with no gene match: 9. The entire variable domain, with the rest obtained from reference TRBV19 and TRBJ1-5, is as follows: DGGITQSPKYLFRKEGQNVTLSCEQNLNHDAMYWYRQDPGQGLRLIYYSQIVNDFQKGDIAEGYSVSREKKESFPLTVTSAQKNPTAFYLCASRTRGTGVNQPQHFGDGTRLSIL.

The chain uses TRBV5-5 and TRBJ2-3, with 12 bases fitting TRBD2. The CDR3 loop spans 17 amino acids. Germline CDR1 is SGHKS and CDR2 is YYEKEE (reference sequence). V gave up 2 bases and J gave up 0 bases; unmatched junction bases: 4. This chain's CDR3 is CASSFRLAGGSTDTQYF. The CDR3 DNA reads TGTGCCAGCAGCTTTAGGCTAGCGGGGGGGAGCACAGATACGCAGTATTTT.

The CDR3 reads CASSSGVETQYF. In DNA form, the CDR3 reads TGTGCCAGCAGCTCGGGGGTGGAGACCCAGTACTTC. The chain employs TRBV7-9 and TRBJ2-5, with D tentatively TRBD2 (6 bases). Germline CDR1 is SEHNR and CDR2 is FQNEAQ (reference sequence). The V end lost 4 bases, the J end lost 5 bases, and 8 bases lay between the germline ends. The CDR3 length is 12 residues.

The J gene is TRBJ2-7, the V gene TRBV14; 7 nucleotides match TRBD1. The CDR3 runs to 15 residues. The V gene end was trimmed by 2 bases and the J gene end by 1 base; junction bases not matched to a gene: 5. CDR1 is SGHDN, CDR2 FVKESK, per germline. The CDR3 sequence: CASSQSPGGSYEQYF. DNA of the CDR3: TGTGCCAGCAGCCAATCCCCAGGGGGTTCCTACGAGCAGTACTTC.

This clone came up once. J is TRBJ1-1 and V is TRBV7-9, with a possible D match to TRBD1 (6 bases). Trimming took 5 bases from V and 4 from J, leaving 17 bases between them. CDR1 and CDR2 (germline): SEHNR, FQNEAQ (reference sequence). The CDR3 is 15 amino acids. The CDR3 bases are TGTGCCAGCAGCGCGTCCAGAGCCAGGGGCACTGAAGCTTTCTTT. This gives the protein CASSASRARGTEAFF.

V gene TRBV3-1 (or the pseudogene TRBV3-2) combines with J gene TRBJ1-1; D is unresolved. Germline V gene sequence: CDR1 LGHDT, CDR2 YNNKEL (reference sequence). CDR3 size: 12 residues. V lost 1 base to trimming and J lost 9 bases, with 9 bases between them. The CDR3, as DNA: TGTGCCAGCAGCCAAGTGGCCAGGCAAGCTTTCTTT. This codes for CASSQVARQAFF.

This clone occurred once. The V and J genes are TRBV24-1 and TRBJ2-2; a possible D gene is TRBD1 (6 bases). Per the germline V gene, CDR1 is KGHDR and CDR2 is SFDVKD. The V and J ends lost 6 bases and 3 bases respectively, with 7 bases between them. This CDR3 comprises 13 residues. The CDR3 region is CATSPGDTGELFF. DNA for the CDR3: TGTGCCACCAGTCCAGGGGACACCGGGGAGCTGTTTTTT.

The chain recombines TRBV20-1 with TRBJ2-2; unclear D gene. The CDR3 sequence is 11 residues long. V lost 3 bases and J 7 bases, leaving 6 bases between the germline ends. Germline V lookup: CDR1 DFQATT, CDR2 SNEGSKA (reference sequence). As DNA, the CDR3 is TGCAGTGCTAGTTTTAGCGGGGAGCTGTTTTTT. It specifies CSASFSGELFF.

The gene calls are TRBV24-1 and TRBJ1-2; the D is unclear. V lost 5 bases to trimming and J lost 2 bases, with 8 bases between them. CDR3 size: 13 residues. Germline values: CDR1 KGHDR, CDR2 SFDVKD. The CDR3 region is CATSAGRNYGYTF. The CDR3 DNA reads TGTGCCACCAGTGCCGGGAGGAACTATGGCTACACCTTC.